This TCR beta chain was captured in a study of T cell changes during pregnancy in multiple sclerosis. Measured with immunoSEQ multiplex PCR; TCRdb has only the in-frame clones, and not every one. The sample contains approximately 72,000 clones, approximately 90% of which appear only once. This CDR3 region has 14 residues. Germline CDR1 and CDR2: MDHEN and SYDVKM. V was shortened by 3 bases and J by 4 bases, with 10 bases between the two germline ends. The sample consisted of peripheral blood, taken in the first trimester of pregnancy. The chain has TRBV28 and TRBJ2-1; maybe TRBD2 (5 bases). The receptor comes from a female donor in good health, enrolled as a control in a pregnancy study. DNA of the CDR3: TGTGCCAGCAGTTTCTTAGCGTCGTACAATGAGCAGTTCTTC. This codes for CASSFLASYNEQFF.